The 26 T cell receptor beta chains below come from one sample, sequenced in a study of Ad26.COV2.S vaccination and SARS-CoV-2 variants. Treatment denoted: about 20 received Ad26.COV2.S at low or high dose, single or two shots; about 5 received placebo; per-sample allocation not given. Following the first vaccine or placebo injection, samples were taken on day 63. Some clones are missing from TCRdb's copy, which holds only in-frame ones; the method was immunoSEQ multiplex PCR. The data show approximately 420,000 clones, 80% to 90% seen once. The source material was peripheral blood, sampled in a trial of Ad26.COV2.S vaccine versus placebo. These TCRs come from a person aged 18-65 years who received the Ad26.COV2.S COVID-19 vaccine or a placebo.

V gene TRBV6-4 combines with J gene TRBJ1-6; D not certain. The CDR3 consists of 13 residues. The V end lost 6 bases, the J end lost 3 bases, and 6 bases lay between the germline ends. CDR1 is MRHNA, CDR2 SNTAGT, per germline. CDR3 residues: CASSRGYNSPLHF. As DNA, the CDR3 is TGTGCCAGCAGCCGGGGCTATAATTCACCCCTCCACTTT.

This rearrangement joins TRBV19 to TRBJ1-1; D not resolved. V lost 5 bases to trimming and J lost 1 base, with 8 bases between them. The CDR3 contains 13 residues. Germline V gene data show CDR1 as LNHDA and CDR2 as SQIVND (reference sequence). The CDR3 spells CASSLTANTEAFF. As DNA, the CDR3 is TGTGCCAGTAGTTTAACAGCGAACACTGAAGCTTTCTTT.

In regard to this clone: One end of the junction fails to match germline, which may point to a read error. This rearrangement joins TRBV7-7 to TRBJ2-5; 7 bases match TRBD2. This CDR3 comprises 15 residues. Germline CDR1 reads SSHAT; CDR2 reads FNYEAQ (reference sequence). The CDR3 DNA sequence: TGTGCTAGCACCCCCGGGAGCGGGGAACAAGAGACCCAGTACTTC. The encoded protein is CASTPGSGEQETQYF.

This chain links TRBV7-2 with TRBJ2-2; 13 bases match TRBD2. V gave up 5 bases and J gave up 5 bases; unmatched junction bases: 11. CDR3 size: 18 residues. CDR1 and CDR2 from the germline V gene are SGHTA and FQGNSA. DNA of the CDR3: TGTGCCAGCAGCCTTGGACTAGCGGGGGCACGAGATACCGGGGAGCTGTTTTTT. It specifies CASSLGLAGARDTGELFF.

The V and J genes are TRBV7-6 and TRBJ2-3; no definite D call. The CDR3 consists of 13 residues. Germline V gives CDR1 SGHVS, CDR2 FNYEAQ. Between the trimmed V and J ends, which lost 0 bases and 8 bases, there was a span of 9 bases. In DNA, the CDR3 is TGTGCCAGCAGCTTAGCCGGCATAAGTACGCAGTATTTT. Translating gives CASSLAGISTQYF.

This rearrangement joins TRBV5-5 to TRBJ1-1; D is unresolved. CDR1 is SGHKS and CDR2 is YYEKEE in the germline V gene (reference sequence). The CDR3 is made up of 14 amino acids. V was cut by 4 bases and J by 4 bases, with 14 bases left in between. The CDR3 region has the DNA TGTGCCAGCAGCGCACCTAATGGTGGCACTGAAGCTTTCTTT. Translated: CASSAPNGGTEAFF.

The rearrangement uses TRBV5-5 and TRBJ1-1; D unclear. Between the trimmed V and J ends, which lost 2 bases and 2 bases, there was a span of 10 bases. Per the germline V gene, CDR1 is SGHKS and CDR2 is YYEKEE (reference sequence). This CDR3 is built from 14 residues. CDR3 region: CASSFRPGNTEAFF. Here the CDR3 DNA reads TGTGCCAGCAGCTTTAGGCCGGGCAACACTGAAGCTTTCTTT.

V usage is TRBV3-1 (or the pseudogene TRBV3-2) and J usage is TRBJ2-2; no clear D gene. Deletions cut 3 bases from V and 3 bases from J, with 8 bases between. The CDR3 totals 14 residues. CDR1 LGHDT and CDR2 YNNKEL come from the germline V gene (reference sequence). The chain's CDR3 is CASSHGGDTGELFF. CDR3 DNA sequence: TGTGCCAGCAGCCATGGTGGGGACACCGGGGAGCTGTTTTTT.

This chain joins TRBV5-1 and TRBJ2-1; tentatively, D is TRBD1 (5 bases). The ends were cut back, 0 bases at V and 7 bases at J, with 14 bases in the middle. The germline V gene encodes CDR1 SGHRS and CDR2 YFSETQ. This CDR3 has 15 residues. The CDR3 loop reads CASSLAGRAWNEQFF. CDR3 in DNA: TGCGCCAGCAGCTTGGCCGGCAGGGCGTGGAATGAGCAGTTCTTC.

The gene calls are TRBV3-1 (or the pseudogene TRBV3-2) and TRBJ2-5; D remains unclear. Trimming took off 1 base at V and 9 bases at J, with 15 bases between the two ends. The CDR3 spans 14 residues. Germline loops: CDR1 LGHDT, CDR2 YNNKEL (reference sequence). As DNA, the CDR3 is TGTGCCAGCAGCCAAGTTAGTGGGCCTGTTCCCCAGTACTTC. Its translation is CASSQVSGPVPQYF.

As to this clone: The junction shows a germline mismatch at one end, possibly a read error. The chain couples TRBV18 to TRBJ2-7; 10 nucleotides align to TRBD2. Germline CDR1 reads KGHSH; CDR2 reads LQKENI. The CDR3 sequence is 15 residues long. Here the CDR3 DNA reads TGTGCCAGCTCACCAAGCGGGGGGGCCTCCCACGAGCAGTACTTC. Translated, it gives CASSPSGGASHEQYF.

The chain's CDR3 is CASSLGSFSGNTIYF. The CDR3 DNA follows: TGTGCCAGCAGCTTGGGCAGTTTCTCTGGAAACACCATATATTTT. This rearrangement joins TRBV7-2 to TRBJ1-3, with D hard to call. V lost 3 bases and J lost 0, with 9 bases in between. CDR1 is SGHTA and CDR2 is FQGNSA in the germline V gene. CDR3 length equals 15 residues.

This chain connects TRBV19 to TRBJ1-5; TRBD1 might be the D (6 bases). Trimming left V 3 bases short and J 0 bases short, with 18 bases between. The germline gives CDR1 LNHDA, CDR2 SQIVND (reference sequence). There are 18 residues in the CDR3. CDR3 coding DNA: TGTGCCAGTAGTATTGAAGGGGGTCTTTTCGATAGCAATCAGCCCCAGCATTTT. Translating gives CASSIEGGLFDSNQPQHF. The full variable domain, completed using reference TRBV19 and TRBJ1-5, is DGGITQSPKYLFRKEGQNVTLSCEQNLNHDAMYWYRQDPGQGLRLIYYSQIVNDFQKGDIAEGYSVSREKKESFPLTVTSAQKNPTAFYLCASSIEGGLFDSNQPQHFGDGTRLSIL.

Concerning this clone itself: Within the sample, other DNA sequences also encode this same CDR3. CDR3 sequence (DNA): TGTGCCATCAGTGGCCAGGGGAACACTGAAGCTTTCTTT. Its translation is CAISGQGNTEAFF. V is TRBV10-3 and J is TRBJ1-1, with TRBD1 as a possible D gene (5 bases). In germline, CDR1 is ENHRY, CDR2 SYGVKD. V lost 4 bases and J lost 1, with 7 bases in between. The CDR3 runs to 13 residues.

The chain carries TRBV5-5 and TRBJ2-7; a weak D match, TRBD2 (6 bases). The ends were cut back, 6 bases at V and 2 bases at J, with 9 bases in the middle. The V gene's germline CDR1 is SGHKS and CDR2 YYEKEE (reference sequence). The CDR3 spans 12 residues. The CDR3 nucleotides read TGTGCCAGCAACGGGGGAACCTACGAGCAGTACTTC. Residues: CASNGGTYEQYF.

This chain joins TRBV6-6 and TRBJ2-7; maybe TRBD1 (5 bases). V was cut by 6 bases and J by 0 bases, with 18 bases left in between. This CDR3 has 16 amino acids. The germline V gene has CDR1 MNHNY and CDR2 SVGAGI (reference sequence). As DNA, the CDR3 is TGTGCCAGCAGCCCTCGTCACAGGACGCCCTCCTACGAGCAGTACTTC. Protein product: CASSPRHRTPSYEQYF.

The CDR3 nucleotides read TGCAGCGTTGCAACAGGGGGCAACACTGAAGCTTTCTTT. This sequence encodes CSVATGGNTEAFF. This chain links TRBV29-1 with TRBJ1-1, with 9 bases fitting TRBD1. Germline V gene sequence: CDR1 SQVTM, CDR2 ANQGSEA. With 4 bases clipped from V and 2 bases from J, the junction kept 2 bases outside the gene matches. The CDR3 contains 13 residues.

CDR3 sequence reads: CASSRGTSGETQYF. CDR3 bases: TGTGCCAGCTCACGAGGGACTAGCGGAGAGACCCAGTACTTC. The genes are TRBV18 and TRBJ2-5; 11 nucleotides agree with TRBD2. J was trimmed by 4 bases and V by 4 bases; bases with no gene match: 2. Germline CDR1 reads KGHSH; CDR2 reads LQKENI. CDR3 length equals 14 residues.

This clone turned up a few times. The DNA for the CDR3 is TGCGCCAGCAGTCAGGGGGGTAACAATTCACCCCTCCACTTT. Translating gives CASSQGGNNSPLHF. The V and J genes are TRBV5-1 and TRBJ1-6; 7 nucleotides line up with TRBD1. CDR3 length: 14 residues. The germline V gene encodes CDR1 SGHRS and CDR2 YFSETQ. V trimming: 5 bases; J trimming: 7 bases; junction bases outside the gene matches: 6.

Details on this clone: This sample also contains other DNA sequences that code for the same CDR3. The V and J genes are TRBV3-1 (or the pseudogene TRBV3-2) and TRBJ1-1; D gene ambiguous. Trimming took 4 bases from V and 3 from J, leaving 6 bases between them. Germline assignment: CDR1 LGHDT and CDR2 YNNKEL (reference sequence). The CDR3 extends over 12 amino acids. The CDR3 reads CASSLTDTEAFF. The DNA of the CDR3 is TGTGCCAGCAGCCTTACGGACACTGAAGCTTTCTTT.

The chain carries TRBV19 and TRBJ2-2; D perhaps matches TRBD1 (5 bases). V was clipped by 5 bases and J by 5 bases, with 12 bases between them. This CDR3 comprises 14 residues. Looked up from germline, CDR1 is LNHDA and CDR2 is SQIVND (reference sequence). The CDR3 loop reads CASSPRVLTGELFF. DNA of the CDR3: TGTGCCAGTAGTCCCAGGGTCTTAACCGGGGAGCTGTTTTTT. The full variable domain, in which reference TRBV19 and TRBJ2-2 provide the parts outside the CDR3, is DGGITQSPKYLFRKEGQNVTLSCEQNLNHDAMYWYRQDPGQGLRLIYYSQIVNDFQKGDIAEGYSVSREKKESFPLTVTSAQKNPTAFYLCASSPRVLTGELFFGEGSRLTVL.

Only a few counts were recorded for this clone. Within the sample, other DNA sequences also encode this same CDR3. The rearrangement joins TRBV7-2 to TRBJ1-1; no reliable D call. CDR3 length equals 12 residues. V was pared by 2 bases and J by 0 bases, with 1 base between. The germline gives CDR1 SGHTA, CDR2 FQGNSA. CDR3: CASSLLNTEAFF. The CDR3 DNA reads as TGTGCCAGCAGCTTATTGAACACTGAAGCTTTCTTT.

J is TRBJ2-5 and V is TRBV2, with D uncertain. From germline, CDR1 is SNHLY and CDR2 FYNNEI. The CDR3 has 16 residues. Trimming removed 6 bases from V and 0 bases from J, with 17 bases in between. The CDR3 DNA follows: TGTGCCAGCAGGGGAAAAAACCCAATATACCAAGAGACCCAGTACTTC. Translation gives CASRGKNPIYQETQYF.

The rearrangement links TRBV7-9 to TRBJ1-1; D gene ambiguous. CDR1 is SEHNR, CDR2 FQNEAQ, per germline (reference sequence). The ends were cut back, 4 bases at V and 0 bases at J, with 15 bases in the middle. CDR3 size: 16 residues. CDR3 amino acids: CASSSPSTTVNTEAFF. Here the CDR3 DNA reads TGTGCCAGCAGCTCACCCTCCACTACAGTGAACACTGAAGCTTTCTTT.

The chain uses TRBV24-1 and TRBJ1-2, with 7 positions matching TRBD1. Germline V lookup: CDR1 KGHDR, CDR2 SFDVKD. V lost 1 base to trimming and J lost 8 bases; unmatched junction nucleotides: 6. The CDR3 has 14 amino acids. The CDR3 loop is CATSDLEAGGGYTF. CDR3 DNA: TGTGCCACCAGTGATTTAGAGGCAGGGGGAGGCTACACCTTC.

The J gene is TRBJ1-2, the V gene TRBV21-1. TRBV21-1 is annotated as a pseudogene. The CDR3 contains 15 residues. CDR3 DNA: TGTGCCAGCAGCAAAGTGGGCAGGGAGGACTATGGCTACACCTTC. Translating gives CASSKVGREDYGYTF.